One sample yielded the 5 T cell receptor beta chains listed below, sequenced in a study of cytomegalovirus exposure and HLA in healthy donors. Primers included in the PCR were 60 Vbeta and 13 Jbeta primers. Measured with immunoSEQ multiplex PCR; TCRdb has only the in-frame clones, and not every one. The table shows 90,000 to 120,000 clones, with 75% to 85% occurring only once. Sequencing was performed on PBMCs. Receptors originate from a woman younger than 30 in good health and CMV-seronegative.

The CDR3: CASSSGVAKNIQYF. The CDR3 DNA is TGTGCCAGCAGTTCAGGCGTAGCCAAAAACATTCAGTACTTC. V is TRBV28 and J is TRBJ2-4; D not resolved. V lost 4 bases, J lost 0 bases, and 7 bases lay in between. Germline V gene data show CDR1 as MDHEN and CDR2 as SYDVKM. This CDR3 is built from 14 residues.

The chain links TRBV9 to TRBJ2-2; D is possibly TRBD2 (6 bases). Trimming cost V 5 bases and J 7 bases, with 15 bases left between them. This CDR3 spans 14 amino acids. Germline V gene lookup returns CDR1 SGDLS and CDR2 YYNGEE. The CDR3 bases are TGTGCCAGCAGTTCGGCCGGGAGTATCGGGGAGCTGTTTTTT. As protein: CASSSAGSIGELFF.

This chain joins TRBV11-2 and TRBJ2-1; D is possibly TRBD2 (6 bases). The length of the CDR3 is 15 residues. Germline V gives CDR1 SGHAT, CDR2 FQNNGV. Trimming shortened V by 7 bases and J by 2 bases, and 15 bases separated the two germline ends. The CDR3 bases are TGTGCCAGCACCCCATCTACGGGGGCCTACAATGAGCAGTTCTTC. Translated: CASTPSTGAYNEQFF.

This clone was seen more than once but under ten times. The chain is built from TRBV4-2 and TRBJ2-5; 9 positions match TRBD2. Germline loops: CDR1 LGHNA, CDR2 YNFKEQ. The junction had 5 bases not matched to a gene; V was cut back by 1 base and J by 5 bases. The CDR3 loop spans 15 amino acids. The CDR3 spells CASSQALAGEETQYF. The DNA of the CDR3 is TGTGCCAGCAGCCAAGCCTTAGCGGGGGAGGAGACCCAGTACTTC.

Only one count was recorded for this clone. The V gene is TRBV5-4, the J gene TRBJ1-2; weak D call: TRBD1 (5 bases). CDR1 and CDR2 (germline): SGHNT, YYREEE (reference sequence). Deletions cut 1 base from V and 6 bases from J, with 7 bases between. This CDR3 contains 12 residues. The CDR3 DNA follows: TGTGCCAGCAGCTTGCCGGACAATGGCTACACCTTC. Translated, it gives CASSLPDNGYTF.